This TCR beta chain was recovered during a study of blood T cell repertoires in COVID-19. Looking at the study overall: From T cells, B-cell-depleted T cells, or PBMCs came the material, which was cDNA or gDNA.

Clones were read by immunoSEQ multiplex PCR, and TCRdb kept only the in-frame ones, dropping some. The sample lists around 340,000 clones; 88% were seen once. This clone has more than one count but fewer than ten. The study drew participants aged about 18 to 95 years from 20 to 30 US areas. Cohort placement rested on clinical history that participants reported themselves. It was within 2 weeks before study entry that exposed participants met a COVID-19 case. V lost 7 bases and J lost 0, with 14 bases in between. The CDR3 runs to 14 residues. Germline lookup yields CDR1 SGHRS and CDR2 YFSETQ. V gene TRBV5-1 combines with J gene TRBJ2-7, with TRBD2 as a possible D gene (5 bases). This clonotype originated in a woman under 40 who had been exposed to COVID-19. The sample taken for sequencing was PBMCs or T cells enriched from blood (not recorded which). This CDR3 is CASRWAEASYEQYF. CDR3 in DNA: TGCGCCAGCCGCTGGGCGGAGGCCTCCTACGAGCAGTACTTC.